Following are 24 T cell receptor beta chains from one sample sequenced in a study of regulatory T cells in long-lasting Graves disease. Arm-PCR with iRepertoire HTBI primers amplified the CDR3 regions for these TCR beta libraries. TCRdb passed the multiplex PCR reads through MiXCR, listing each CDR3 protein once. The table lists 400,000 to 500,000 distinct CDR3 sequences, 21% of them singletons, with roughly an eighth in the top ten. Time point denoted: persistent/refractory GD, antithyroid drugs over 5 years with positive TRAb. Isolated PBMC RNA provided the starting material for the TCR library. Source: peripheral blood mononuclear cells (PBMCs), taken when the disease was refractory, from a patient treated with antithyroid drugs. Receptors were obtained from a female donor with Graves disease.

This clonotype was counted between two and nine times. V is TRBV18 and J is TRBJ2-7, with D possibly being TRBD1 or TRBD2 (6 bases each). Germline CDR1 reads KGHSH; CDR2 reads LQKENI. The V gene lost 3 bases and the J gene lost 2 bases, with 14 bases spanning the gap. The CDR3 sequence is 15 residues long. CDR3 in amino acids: CASSPRDTQPYEQYF. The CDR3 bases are TGTGCCAGCTCACCGCGGGACACTCAACCCTACGAGCAGTACTTC.

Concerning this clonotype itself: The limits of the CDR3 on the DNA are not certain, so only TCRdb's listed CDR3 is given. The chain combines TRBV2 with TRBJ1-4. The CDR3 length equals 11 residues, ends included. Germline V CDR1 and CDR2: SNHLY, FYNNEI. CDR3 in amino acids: CASRIMKNCFF.

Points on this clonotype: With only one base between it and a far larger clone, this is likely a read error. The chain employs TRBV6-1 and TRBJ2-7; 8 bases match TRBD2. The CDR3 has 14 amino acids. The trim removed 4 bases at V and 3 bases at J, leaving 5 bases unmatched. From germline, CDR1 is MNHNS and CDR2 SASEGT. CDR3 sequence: CASSVLSGSYEQYF. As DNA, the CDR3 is TGTGCCAGCAGTGTTCTAAGCGGGAGCTACGAGCAGTACTTC.

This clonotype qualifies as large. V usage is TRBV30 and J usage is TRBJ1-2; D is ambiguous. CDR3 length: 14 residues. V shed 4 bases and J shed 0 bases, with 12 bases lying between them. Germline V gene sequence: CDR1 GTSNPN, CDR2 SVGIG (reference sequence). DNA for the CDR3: TGTGCCTGGAAGTCCCCCCACGCTAACTATGGCTACACCTTC. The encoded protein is CAWKSPHANYGYTF.

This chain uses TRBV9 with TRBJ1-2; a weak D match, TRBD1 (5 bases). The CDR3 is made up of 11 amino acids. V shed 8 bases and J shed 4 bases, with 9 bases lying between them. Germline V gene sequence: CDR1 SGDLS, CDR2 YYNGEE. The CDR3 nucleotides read TGTGCCAGTCAGGGACTCTATGGCTACACCTTC. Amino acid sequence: CASQGLYGYTF.

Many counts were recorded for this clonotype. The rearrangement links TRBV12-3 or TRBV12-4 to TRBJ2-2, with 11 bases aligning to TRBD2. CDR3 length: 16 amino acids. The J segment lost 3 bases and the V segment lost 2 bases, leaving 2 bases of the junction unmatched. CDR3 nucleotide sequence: TGTGCCAGCAGTTTAAGGGGACTAGCGGACACCGGGGAGCTGTTTTTT. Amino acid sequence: CASSLRGLADTGELFF.

DNA of the CDR3: TGTGCCTGGAGTGTTGGACTAGCAGTGTCGAACACCGGGGAGCTGTTTTTT. It translates to CAWSVGLAVSNTGELFF. The chain carries TRBV30 and TRBJ2-2, with 8 bases lining up with TRBD2. CDR3 length: 17 residues. Germline loops: CDR1 GTSNPN, CDR2 SVGIG (reference sequence). The ends lost 0 bases at V and 0 bases at J; junction bases unmatched: 6.

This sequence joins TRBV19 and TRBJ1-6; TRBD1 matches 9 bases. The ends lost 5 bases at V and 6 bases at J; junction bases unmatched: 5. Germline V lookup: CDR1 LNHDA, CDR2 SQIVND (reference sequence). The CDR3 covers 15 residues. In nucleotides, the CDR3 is TGTGCCAGTAGTTGGGGACAGGGAGGTAATTCACCCCTCCACTTT. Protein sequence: CASSWGQGGNSPLHF. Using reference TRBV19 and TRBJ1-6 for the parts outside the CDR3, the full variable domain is DGGITQSPKYLFRKEGQNVTLSCEQNLNHDAMYWYRQDPGQGLRLIYYSQIVNDFQKGDIAEGYSVSREKKESFPLTVTSAQKNPTAFYLCASSWGQGGNSPLHFGNGTRLTVT.

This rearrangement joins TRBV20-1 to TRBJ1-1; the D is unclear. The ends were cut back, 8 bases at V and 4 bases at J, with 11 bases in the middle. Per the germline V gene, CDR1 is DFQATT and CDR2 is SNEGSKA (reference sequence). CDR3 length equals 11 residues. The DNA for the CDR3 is TGCAGTTTTGCGCTAGCCACTGAAGCTTTCTTT. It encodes CSFALATEAFF.

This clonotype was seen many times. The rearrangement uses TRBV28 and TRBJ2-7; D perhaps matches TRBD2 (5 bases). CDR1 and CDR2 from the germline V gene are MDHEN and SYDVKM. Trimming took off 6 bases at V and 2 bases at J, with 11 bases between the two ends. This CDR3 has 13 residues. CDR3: CASSPGGTYEQYF. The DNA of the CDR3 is TGTGCCAGCAGCCCAGGAGGAACCTACGAGCAGTACTTC.

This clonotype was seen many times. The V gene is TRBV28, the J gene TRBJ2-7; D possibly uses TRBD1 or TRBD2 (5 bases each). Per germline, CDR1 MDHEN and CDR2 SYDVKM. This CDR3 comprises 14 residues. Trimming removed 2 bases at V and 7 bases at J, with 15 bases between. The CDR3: CASSLPGALGEQYF. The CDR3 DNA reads TGTGCCAGCAGTTTACCCGGGGCGCTTGGGGAGCAGTACTTC.

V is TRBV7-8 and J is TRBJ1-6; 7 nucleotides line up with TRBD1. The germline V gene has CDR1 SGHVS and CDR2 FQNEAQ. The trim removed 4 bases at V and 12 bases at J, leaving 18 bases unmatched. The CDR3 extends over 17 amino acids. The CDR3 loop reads CASSSIKKDLTGEPLHF. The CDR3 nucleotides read TGTGCCAGCAGCTCTATAAAAAAGGACCTTACAGGGGAACCCCTCCACTTT.

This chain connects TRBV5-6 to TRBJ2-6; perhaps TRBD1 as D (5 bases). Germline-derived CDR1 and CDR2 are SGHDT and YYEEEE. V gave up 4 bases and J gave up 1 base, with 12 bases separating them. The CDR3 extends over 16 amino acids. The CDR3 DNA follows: TGTGCCAGCAGCCCCCTGGGGCCATCTGGGGCCAACGTCCTGACTTTC. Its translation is CASSPLGPSGANVLTF. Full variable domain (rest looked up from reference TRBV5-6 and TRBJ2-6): DAGVTQSPTHLIKTRGQQVTLRCSPKSGHDTVSWYQQALGQGPQFIFQYYEEEERQRGNFPDRFSGHQFPNYSSELNVNALLLGDSALYLCASSPLGPSGANVLTFGAGSRLTVL.

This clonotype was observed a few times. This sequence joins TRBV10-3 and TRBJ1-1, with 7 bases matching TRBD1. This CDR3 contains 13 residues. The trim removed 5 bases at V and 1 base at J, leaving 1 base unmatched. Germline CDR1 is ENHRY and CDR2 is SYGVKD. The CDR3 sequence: CAISWTGNTEAFF. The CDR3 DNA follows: TGTGCCATCAGTTGGACAGGGAACACTGAAGCTTTCTTT.

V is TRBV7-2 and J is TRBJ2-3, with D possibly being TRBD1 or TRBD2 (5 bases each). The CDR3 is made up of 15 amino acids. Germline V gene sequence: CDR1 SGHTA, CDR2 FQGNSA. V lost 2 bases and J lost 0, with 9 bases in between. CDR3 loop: CASSLQGGSTDTQYF. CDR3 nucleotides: TGTGCCAGCAGCTTACAGGGCGGGAGCACAGATACGCAGTATTTT.

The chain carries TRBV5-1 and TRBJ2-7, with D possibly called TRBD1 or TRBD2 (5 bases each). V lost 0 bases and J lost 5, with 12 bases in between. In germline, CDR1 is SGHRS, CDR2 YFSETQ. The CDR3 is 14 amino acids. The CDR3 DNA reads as TGCGCCAGCAGCTTGGCTGGGGGTTCCGACGAGCAGTACTTC. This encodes CASSLAGGSDEQYF.

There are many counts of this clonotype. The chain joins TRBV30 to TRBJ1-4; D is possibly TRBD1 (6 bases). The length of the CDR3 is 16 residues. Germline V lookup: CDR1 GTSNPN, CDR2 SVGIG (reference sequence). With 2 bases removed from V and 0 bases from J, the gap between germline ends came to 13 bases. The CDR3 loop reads CAWSTGHRATNEKLFF. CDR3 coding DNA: TGTGCCTGGAGTACGGGACATAGGGCAACTAATGAAAAACTGTTTTTT.

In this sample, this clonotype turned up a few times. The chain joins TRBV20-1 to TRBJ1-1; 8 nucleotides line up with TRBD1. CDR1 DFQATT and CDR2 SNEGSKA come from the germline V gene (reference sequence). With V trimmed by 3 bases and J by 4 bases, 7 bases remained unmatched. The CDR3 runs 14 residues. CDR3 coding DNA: TGCAGTGCTAGCATACAGGGGGTGAGCACTGAAGCTTTCTTT. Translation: CSASIQGVSTEAFF.

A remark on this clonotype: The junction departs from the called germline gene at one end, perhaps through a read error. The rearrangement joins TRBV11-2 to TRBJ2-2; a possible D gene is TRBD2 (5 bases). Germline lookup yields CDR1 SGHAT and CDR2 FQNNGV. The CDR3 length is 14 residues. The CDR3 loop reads CASSLGGPTGEPLF. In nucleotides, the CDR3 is TGTGCCAGCAGCTTAGGAGGGCCGACCGGGGAGCCGCTTTTT.

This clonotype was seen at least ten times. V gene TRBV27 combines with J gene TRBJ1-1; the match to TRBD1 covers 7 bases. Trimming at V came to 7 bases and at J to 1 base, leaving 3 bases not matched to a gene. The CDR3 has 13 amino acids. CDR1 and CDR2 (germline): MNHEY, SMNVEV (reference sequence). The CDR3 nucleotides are TGTGCCAGCAATTACAGGGGGAACACTGAAGCTTTCTTT. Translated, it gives CASNYRGNTEAFF.

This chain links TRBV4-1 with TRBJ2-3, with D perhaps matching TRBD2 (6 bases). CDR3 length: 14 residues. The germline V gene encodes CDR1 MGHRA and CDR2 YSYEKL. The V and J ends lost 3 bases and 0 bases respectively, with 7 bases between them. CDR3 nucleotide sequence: TGCGCCAGCAGCCACAGCGGGAGCACAGATACGCAGTATTTT. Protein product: CASSHSGSTDTQYF.

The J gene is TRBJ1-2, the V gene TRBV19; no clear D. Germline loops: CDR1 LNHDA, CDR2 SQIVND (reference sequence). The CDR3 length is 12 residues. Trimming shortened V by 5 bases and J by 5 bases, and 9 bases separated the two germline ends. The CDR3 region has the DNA TGTGCCAGTAGTCGGCCGGGGTATGGCTACACCTTC. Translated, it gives CASSRPGYGYTF.

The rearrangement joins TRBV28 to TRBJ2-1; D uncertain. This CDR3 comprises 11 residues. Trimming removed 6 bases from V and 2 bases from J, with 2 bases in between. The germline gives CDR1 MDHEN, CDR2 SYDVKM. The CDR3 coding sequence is TGTGCCAGCAGCCCCTACAATGAGCAGTTCTTC. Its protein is CASSPYNEQFF. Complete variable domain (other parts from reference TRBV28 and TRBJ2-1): DVKVTQSSRYLVKRTGEKVFLECVQDMDHENMFWYRQDPGLGLRLIYFSYDVKMKEKGDIPEGYSVSREKKERFSLILESASTNQTSMYLCASSPYNEQFFGPGTRLTVL.

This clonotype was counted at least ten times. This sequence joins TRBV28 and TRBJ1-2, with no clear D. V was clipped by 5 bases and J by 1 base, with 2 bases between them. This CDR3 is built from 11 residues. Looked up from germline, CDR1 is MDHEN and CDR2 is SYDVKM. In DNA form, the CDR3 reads TGTGCCAGCAGTCTTAACTATGGCTACACCTTC. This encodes CASSLNYGYTF.